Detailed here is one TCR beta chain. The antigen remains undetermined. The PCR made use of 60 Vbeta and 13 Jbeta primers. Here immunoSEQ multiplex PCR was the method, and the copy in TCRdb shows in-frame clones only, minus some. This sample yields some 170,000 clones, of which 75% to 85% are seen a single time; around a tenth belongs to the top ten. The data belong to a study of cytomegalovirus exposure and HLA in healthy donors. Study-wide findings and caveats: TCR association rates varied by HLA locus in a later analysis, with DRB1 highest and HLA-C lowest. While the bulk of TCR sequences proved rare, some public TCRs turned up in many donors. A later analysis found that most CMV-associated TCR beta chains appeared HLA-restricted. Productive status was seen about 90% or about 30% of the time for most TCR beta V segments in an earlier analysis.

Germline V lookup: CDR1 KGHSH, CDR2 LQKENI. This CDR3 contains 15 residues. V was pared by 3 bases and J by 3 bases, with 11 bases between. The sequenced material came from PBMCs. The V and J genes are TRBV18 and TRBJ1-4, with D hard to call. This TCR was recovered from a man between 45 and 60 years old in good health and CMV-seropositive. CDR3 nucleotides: TGTGCCAGCTCACCTTTTACAGAGTCTAATGAAAAACTGTTTTTT. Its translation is CASSPFTESNEKLFF.